The source of this T cell receptor beta chain is a study of shared T cell receptors in the human thymus. The table came from immunoSEQ multiplex PCR; TCRdb's copy has only in-frame clones and leaves some out. The repertoire holds a few hundred thousand clones, with approximately 95% as singletons. Germline V gene sequence: CDR1 SQVTM, CDR2 ANQGSEA. V lost 0 bases, J lost 2 bases, and 10 bases lay in between. There are 14 residues in the CDR3. Sequencing used thymocytes. The chain combines TRBV29-1 with TRBJ1-1, with a weak D call TRBD1 (5 bases). This receptor was taken from a human donor. The CDR3 sequence is CSVEEGGANTEAFF. The DNA for the CDR3 is TGCAGCGTTGAAGAAGGCGGGGCTAACACTGAAGCTTTCTTT.